This T cell receptor (beta chain) was retrieved from a study of blood T cell repertoires in COVID-19. Turning to the study itself: The samples span acute and convalescent COVID-19 from the United States, Italy and Spain.

Up to 2 weeks before entering the study, exposed participants had met a COVID-19 case. Some clones are missing from TCRdb's copy, which holds only in-frame ones; the method was immunoSEQ multiplex PCR. The sample holds about 160,000 clones, around 90% seen once. This CDR3 is 10 amino acids long. Germline CDR1 reads DFQATT; CDR2 reads SNEGSKA (reference sequence). The ends were cut back, 5 bases at V and 6 bases at J, with 7 bases in the middle. The specimen was PBMCs or T cells enriched from blood (not recorded which). The V gene is TRBV20-1, the J gene TRBJ1-2; TRBD1 might be the D (6 bases). This clonotype was obtained from a woman aged 40 to 49 who had been exposed to COVID-19. The CDR3 loop reads CSAWTDGYTF. The CDR3 DNA reads as TGCAGTGCTTGGACAGATGGCTACACCTTC.